Included here is one T cell receptor beta chain sequence, with context. No antigen is known for it. The record has no base qualities; no much larger clone is one base away. TCRbeta CDR3 regions were profiled by bias-controlled multiplex PCR amplification of genomic DNA with the immunoSEQ Assay. On the authors' methods: To quantify the absolute abundance of each unique TCRbeta CDR3 region, the sequences were collapsed and filtered. Two models were used to test differential abundance: a binomial model (Fisher-equivalent) and a beta-binomial model that adds time-dependent variance fitted from healthy donors. Clones with fewer than 5 combined templates were removed, and a clone was called differentially abundant if the clone's Benjamini-Hochberg FDR was below 0.01. The form v = (b*log(k)+a)^2 was used to model beta-binomial variance as a function of total template count across the two samples. Sourced from immuneACCESS, this table was stored by TCRdb with only in-frame sequences that have V and J called. A share of the clones is absent; for the studies checked, an unresolved V gene accounts for under half, and the remainder has no known explanation. The DNA was the basis for D and trimming; V, J and clone size are from that table. For this sample there are approximately 100,000 clones; approximately 88% appear just once. The ten top clones hold approximately 4% of the sample.

This sample was included in a study of identifying expanded T cells in peripheral blood (dated by TCRdb to about 2019). Background on the whole study: Technical replicates were generated by sequencing separate aliquots of the same genomic DNA pool, with four replicates compared pairwise. Results and caveats for the whole study, not just this receptor: The beta-binomial model significantly reduced the number of clones called differentially abundant and the false-positive rate across all healthy-donor time intervals. The binomial model flagged about 1.1 differentially abundant clones between technical replicates but about 16.4 over approximately 2 weeks and 18 to 20 over approximately 4 weeks. The authors expected that over much longer intervals, such as months to years, biological variance in healthy repertoires might increase even further. For all healthy donors, the variance in clone template counts between roughly 2-week samples rose significantly as total template count increased.

During the collection period, no immune events, such as infections, were documented for the healthy donors. Blood repertoires from healthy donors were used as a training cohort for calibrating time-dependent variance in a beta-binomial model of differential abundance of T-cell clones. The training cohort was composed of some ten healthy donors, 3 female and 7 male. Donor ages ranged from about 29 to 70 years, with an average of approximately 43 years. Whole blood from each healthy donor was obtained from a commercial supplier and was collected at three time points two to three weeks apart. For immunosequencing, genomic DNA was extracted from unsorted whole blood. V is pared back by 8 bases and J by 1 base, with 10 bases lying between the germline termini. CDR1 and CDR2 were assigned from the germline V gene as SNHLY and FYNNEI. The CDR3 contains 13 residues, cysteine and phenylalanine counted. Here the CDR3 DNA is all that survives: 39 bases in frame from base 1.

The origin of this receptor is a person between 18 and 75 years old in good health. The V and J segments used are TRBV2 and TRBJ2-3, with the D segment possibly TRBD1 or TRBD2, each aligning over 5 bases. Sequenced input: blood. The CDR3 region: CASLGEGTDTQYF. The sequence in DNA is TGTGCCAGCCTGGGGGAAGGCACAGATACGCAGTATTTT.